This is a list of T cell receptor beta chains from one sample in a study of T cells in localized non-small cell lung cancer. TCRdb keeps only in-frame clones here, not all; method: immunoSEQ multiplex PCR. The sample contains some 71,000 clones, 84% of which appear only once. The sample was peripheral blood, taken before any cancer treatment. Receptors were obtained from an older female donor with stage I lung adenocarcinoma. The CDR3 runs from the conserved cysteine through the conserved F or W. Fields, in order: V gene, clone size, J gene, D gene, CDR3 protein, CDR3 DNA. The D gene is left open where the match is weak. Some rows have no size entry. The others give once, few or many, or a class for an expanded clone.

V gene: TRBV14
clone size: once
J gene: TRBJ2-1
D gene: TRBD2
CDR3 protein: CASSQELAGEQFF
CDR3 DNA: TGTGCCAGCAGCCAAGAACTAGCGGGTGAGCAGTTCTTC

V gene: TRBV10-3
clone size: -
J gene: TRBJ1-2
D gene: -
CDR3 protein: CAMGGRVKAGSLNYGYTF
CDR3 DNA: TGTGCCATGGGAGGCAGGGTCAAAGCCGGTTCCCTTAACTATGGCTACACCTTC

V gene: TRBV11-2
clone size: -
J gene: TRBJ2-5
D gene: -
CDR3 protein: CASSLEAAGAQETQYF
CDR3 DNA: TGTGCCAGCAGCTTAGAGGCGGCAGGGGCCCAAGAGACCCAGTACTTC

V gene: TRBV2
clone size: -
J gene: TRBJ1-1
D gene: -
CDR3 protein: CASSERGAAFF
CDR3 DNA: TGTGCCAGCAGTGAACGAGGGGCGGCTTTCTTT

V gene: TRBV10-2
clone size: -
J gene: TRBJ1-1
D gene: TRBD1
CDR3 protein: CASSRYGTGVQAFF
CDR3 DNA: TGCGCCAGCAGTCGTTACGGGACAGGGGTTCAAGCTTTCTTT

V gene: TRBV6-5
clone size: once
J gene: TRBJ2-7
D gene: -
CDR3 protein: CASSYSIGGSYEQYF
CDR3 DNA: TGTGCCAGCAGTTACTCGATAGGGGGATCCTACGAGCAGTACTTC

V gene: TRBV18
clone size: -
J gene: TRBJ1-4
D gene: TRBD1
CDR3 protein: CASSPGTGGFKEKLFF
CDR3 DNA: TGTGCCAGCTCACCAGGGACAGGGGGCTTTAAGGAAAAACTGTTTTTT

V gene: TRBV6-4
clone size: -
J gene: TRBJ2-7
D gene: TRBD2
CDR3 protein: CASSAREENYEQYF
CDR3 DNA: TGTGCCAGCAGTGCGCGGGAGGAAAACTACGAGCAGTACTTC

V gene: TRBV5-1
clone size: -
J gene: TRBJ2-1
D gene: -
CDR3 protein: CASSPSGGGTYNEQFF
CDR3 DNA: TGCGCCAGCAGCCCCAGCGGAGGGGGCACGTACAATGAGCAGTTCTTC

V gene: TRBV29-1
clone size: -
J gene: TRBJ2-5
D gene: TRBD2
CDR3 protein: CSVTTSGVTQYF
CDR3 DNA: TGCAGCGTCACGACTAGCGGGGTGACCCAGTACTTC

V gene: TRBV5-1
clone size: -
J gene: TRBJ1-5
D gene: -
CDR3 protein: CASSLDGGNQPQHF
CDR3 DNA: TGCGCCAGCAGCCTTGACGGGGGGAATCAGCCCCAGCATTTT

V gene: TRBV7-9
clone size: -
J gene: TRBJ2-5
D gene: TRBD1
CDR3 protein: CASSLLGQLQETQYF
CDR3 DNA: TGTGCCAGCAGCTTGTTGGGACAGCTCCAAGAGACCCAGTACTTC

V gene: TRBV15
clone size: -
J gene: TRBJ1-3
D gene: -
CDR3 protein: CATSRNPVAGNTIYF
CDR3 DNA: TGTGCCACCAGCAGAAACCCCGTGGCTGGAAACACCATATATTTT

V gene: TRBV5-1
clone size: -
J gene: TRBJ2-3
D gene: TRBD2
CDR3 protein: CASSLPLAGGPRRTDTQYF
CDR3 DNA: TGCGCCAGCAGCTTGCCCTTAGCGGGAGGGCCGAGGCGGACAGATACGCAGTATTTT

V gene: TRBV6-6
clone size: once
J gene: TRBJ1-4
D gene: -
CDR3 protein: CASSYGHGADNEKLFF
CDR3 DNA: TGTGCCAGCAGTTACGGGCACGGGGCTGATAATGAAAAACTGTTTTTT

V gene: TRBV7-6
clone size: -
J gene: TRBJ1-2
D gene: -
CDR3 protein: CASSLVPIRELVNYGYTF
CDR3 DNA: TGTGCCAGCAGCTTAGTCCCCATCCGGGAATTGGTGAACTATGGCTACACCTTC

V gene: TRBV5-1
clone size: -
J gene: TRBJ1-1
D gene: TRBD1
CDR3 protein: CASSGGTVNTEAFF
CDR3 DNA: TGCGCCAGCAGCGGCGGGACAGTTAACACTGAAGCTTTCTTT

V gene: TRBV10-2
clone size: once
J gene: TRBJ2-3
D gene: TRBD2
CDR3 protein: CASSVAGVSDTQYF
CDR3 DNA: TGCGCCAGCAGTGTAGCGGGGGTCTCAGATACGCAGTATTTT

V gene: TRBV4-1
clone size: -
J gene: TRBJ1-1
D gene: -
CDR3 protein: CASSQDFLGGGPEAFF
CDR3 DNA: TGCGCCAGCAGCCAAGATTTTTTGGGAGGGGGGCCTGAAGCTTTCTTT

V gene: TRBV7-2
clone size: -
J gene: TRBJ2-3
D gene: TRBD2
CDR3 protein: CASSPRSGGADTQYF
CDR3 DNA: TGTGCCAGCAGCCCACGTAGCGGGGGAGCAGATACGCAGTATTTT

V gene: TRBV10-3
clone size: -
J gene: TRBJ2-2
D gene: -
CDR3 protein: CAISDGGDTGELFF
CDR3 DNA: TGTGCCATCAGTGATGGGGGAGACACCGGGGAGCTGTTTTTT

V gene: TRBV18
clone size: -
J gene: TRBJ2-2
D gene: TRBD1
CDR3 protein: CASSRGPSGTGGGTGELFF
CDR3 DNA: TGTGCCAGCTCACGCGGACCCTCCGGGACAGGGGGCGGCACCGGGGAGCTGTTTTTT

V gene: TRBV19
clone size: few
J gene: TRBJ1-2
D gene: TRBD1
CDR3 protein: CASSPPGTGLNYGYTF
CDR3 DNA: TGTGCCAGTAGTCCGCCCGGGACAGGCCTTAACTATGGCTACACCTTC

V gene: TRBV6-1
clone size: -
J gene: TRBJ2-2
D gene: -
CDR3 protein: CASSEGRAGTGELFF
CDR3 DNA: TGTGCCAGCAGTGAAGGAAGGGCCGGCACCGGGGAGCTGTTTTTT

V gene: TRBV29-1
clone size: -
J gene: TRBJ2-6
D gene: -
CDR3 protein: CSVEILPDTGANVLTF
CDR3 DNA: TGCAGCGTTGAAATCCTACCAGACACTGGGGCCAACGTCCTGACTTTC

V gene: TRBV4-2
clone size: -
J gene: TRBJ2-2
D gene: -
CDR3 protein: CASSPNGVGLTGELFF
CDR3 DNA: TGTGCCAGCAGCCCAAACGGTGTAGGGCTCACCGGGGAGCTGTTTTTT

V gene: TRBV29-1
clone size: -
J gene: TRBJ2-2
D gene: TRBD1
CDR3 protein: CSVGQGGSGGELFF
CDR3 DNA: TGCAGCGTTGGACAGGGGGGAAGTGGCGGGGAGCTGTTTTTT

V gene: TRBV27
clone size: once
J gene: TRBJ2-7
D gene: TRBD2
CDR3 protein: CASSFLGGGISEQYF
CDR3 DNA: TGTGCCAGCAGTTTTCTCGGCGGGGGGATTTCCGAGCAGTACTTC

V gene: TRBV7-3
clone size: -
J gene: TRBJ2-6
D gene: TRBD2
CDR3 protein: CASSFGTSGSGANVLTF
CDR3 DNA: TGTGCCAGCAGCTTTGGGACTAGCGGCTCTGGGGCCAACGTCCTGACTTTC

V gene: TRBV29-1
clone size: few
J gene: TRBJ2-7
D gene: -
CDR3 protein: CSVGTAYEQYF
CDR3 DNA: TGCAGCGTCGGGACGGCCTACGAGCAGTACTTC

V gene: TRBV27
clone size: few
J gene: TRBJ2-7
D gene: TRBD2
CDR3 protein: CASSATSGSSYEQYF
CDR3 DNA: TGTGCCAGCAGTGCCACTAGCGGGAGCTCCTACGAGCAGTACTTC

V gene: TRBV19
clone size: -
J gene: TRBJ1-1
D gene: -
CDR3 protein: CASSTTGMRAEAFF
CDR3 DNA: TGTGCCAGTAGTACCACTGGAATGCGGGCTGAAGCTTTCTTT

V gene: TRBV5-1
clone size: -
J gene: TRBJ2-1
D gene: TRBD2
CDR3 protein: CASSLVAGSYNEQFF
CDR3 DNA: TGCGCCAGCAGCTTGGTAGCGGGATCCTACAATGAGCAGTTCTTC

V gene: TRBV9
clone size: -
J gene: TRBJ1-4
D gene: -
CDR3 protein: CASKEETNEKLFF
CDR3 DNA: TGTGCCAGCAAGGAGGAAACTAATGAAAAACTGTTTTTT

V gene: TRBV6-1
clone size: -
J gene: TRBJ1-2
D gene: TRBD1
CDR3 protein: CASSESLGQGARGYGYTF
CDR3 DNA: TGTGCCAGCAGTGAATCTTTGGGGCAGGGGGCAAGAGGTTATGGCTACACCTTC

V gene: TRBV2
clone size: -
J gene: TRBJ2-7
D gene: TRBD1
CDR3 protein: CASSEYGQGHEQYF
CDR3 DNA: TGTGCCAGCAGTGAATATGGACAGGGCCACGAGCAGTACTTC

V gene: TRBV19
clone size: -
J gene: TRBJ1-5
D gene: -
CDR3 protein: CASSLLAADSNQPQHF
CDR3 DNA: TGTGCCAGTAGTCTCTTGGCCGCCGATAGCAATCAGCCCCAGCATTTT

V gene: TRBV5-1
clone size: -
J gene: TRBJ2-3
D gene: -
CDR3 protein: CASSLQGRGEDTQYF
CDR3 DNA: TGCGCCAGCAGCTTACAGGGCCGGGGTGAAGATACGCAGTATTTT

V gene: TRBV29-1
clone size: -
J gene: TRBJ2-7
D gene: TRBD1
CDR3 protein: CSAGQGLYEQYF
CDR3 DNA: TGCAGCGCCGGACAGGGCCTCTACGAGCAGTACTTC

V gene: TRBV7-9
clone size: -
J gene: TRBJ1-1
D gene: -
CDR3 protein: CASIPVGLTEAFF
CDR3 DNA: TGTGCCAGCATCCCCGTAGGGCTCACTGAAGCTTTCTTT

V gene: TRBV10-3
clone size: -
J gene: TRBJ1-3
D gene: -
CDR3 protein: CATLDMSGNTIYF
CDR3 DNA: TGTGCCACCCTAGACATGTCTGGAAACACCATATATTTT